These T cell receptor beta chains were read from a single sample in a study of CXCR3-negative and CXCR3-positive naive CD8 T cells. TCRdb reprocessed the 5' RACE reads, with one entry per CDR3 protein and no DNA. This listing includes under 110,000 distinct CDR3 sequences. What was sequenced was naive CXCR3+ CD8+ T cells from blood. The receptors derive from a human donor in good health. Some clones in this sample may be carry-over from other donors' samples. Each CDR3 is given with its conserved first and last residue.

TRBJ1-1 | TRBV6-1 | CASSLSQGSGTEALF
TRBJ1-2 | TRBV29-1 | CSVGQVDYGYTF
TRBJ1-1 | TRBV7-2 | CASSQGLLMTEAFF
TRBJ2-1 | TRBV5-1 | CASSWTSGAYNEQFF
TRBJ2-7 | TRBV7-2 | CASSSTGTGEQYF
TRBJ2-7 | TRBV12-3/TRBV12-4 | CASTPPLNGHEQYF
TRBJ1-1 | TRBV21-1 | CASSKGGGRNTEAFF
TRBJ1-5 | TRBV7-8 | CASSLWGESNQPQHF
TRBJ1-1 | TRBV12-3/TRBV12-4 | CASQSPGEAFF
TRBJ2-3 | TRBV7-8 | CASSPVDSLNADTQYF
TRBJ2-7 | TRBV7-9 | CASSYSGVPGEQYF
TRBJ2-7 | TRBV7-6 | CASSLAGGVAYEQYF
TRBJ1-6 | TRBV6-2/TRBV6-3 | CASSSATGVSDSPLHF
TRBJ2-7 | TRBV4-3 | CASSQERAIPYEQYF
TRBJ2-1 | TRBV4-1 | CASSHAGGSSYNEQFF
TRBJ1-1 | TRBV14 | CASSLPGGTEAFF
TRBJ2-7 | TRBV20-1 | CSASRGDEQYF
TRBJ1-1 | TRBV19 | CASSYRDTEAFF
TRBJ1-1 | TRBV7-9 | CASSIPYGMEDTEAFF
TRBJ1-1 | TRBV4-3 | CASSQAVRDGTEAFF
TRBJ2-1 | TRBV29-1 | CSVGQGGNEQFF
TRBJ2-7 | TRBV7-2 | CASSPTLAGANEQYF
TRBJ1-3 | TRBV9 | CASSPPGTGGLENTIYF
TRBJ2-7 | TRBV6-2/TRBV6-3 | CASRPGGGYEQYF